This TCR beta chain emerged from a study of a mutant IDH1 vaccine in newly diagnosed glioma. Method: immunoSEQ multiplex PCR; TCRdb's copy keeps in-frame clones and lacks some. The table records just over 60,000 clones, 75% to 90% of them present only once. Concerning this clone: The target antigen is unknown.

Time point noted: week 47, end of study. With topical imiquimod, each dose of the vaccine consisted of 300 ug of mutant IDH1 20-mer peptide. The patients received vaccinations eight times, in weeks 1, 3, 5, 7, 11, 15, 19 and 23. V shed 10 bases and J shed 11 bases, with 14 bases lying between them. CDR1 MDHEN and CDR2 SYDVKM come from the germline V gene. There are 10 residues in the CDR3. This TCR was sampled from a man in his thirties or forties with glioma. The J gene is TRBJ1-1, the V gene TRBV28; D call uncertain. This sample comprised PBMCs, obtained from a glioma patient whose treatment included an IDH1 peptide vaccine. The CDR3 loop reads CAILGRWAFF. Here the CDR3 DNA reads TGTGCCATCCTAGGGCGGTGGGCTTTCTTT.